In its sample, the clone carrying this T cell receptor beta chain was seen a few times. V lost 4 bases and J lost 0; bases outside the gene matches: 7. Looked up from germline, CDR1 is SGHRS and CDR2 is YFSETQ. This CDR3 region has 17 residues. Sequenced by immunoSEQ multiplex PCR; TCRdb stores in-frame clones only, minus some. The sample carries 3,000 to 3,500 clones, around 86% recorded once. This sample is part of a study of immune cell composition in non-small cell lung cancer. The chain joins TRBV5-1 to TRBJ2-2, with TRBD2 identical over 9 bases. This receptor was identified in a human donor with non-small cell lung cancer. The specimen sequenced was lung tumor tissue. CDR3 region: CASSRGGGGANTGELFF. The DNA of the CDR3 is TGCGCCAGCAGCCGGGGCGGCGGGGGGGCGAACACCGGGGAGCTGTTTTTT.